A single T cell receptor beta chain is shown here with its context. Other DNA variants within this sample encode the same CDR3. The sample originates from a study of shared clonotypes between healthy human individuals. TCRdb's table, derived via immunoSEQ multiplex PCR, lists solely in-frame clones and lacks some. The sample shows about 320,000 clones, roughly 87% of them seen only once. There are 12 residues in the CDR3. V lost 6 bases and J 2 bases, leaving 7 bases between the germline ends. Looked up from germline, CDR1 is MNHEY and CDR2 is SMNVEV (reference sequence). This TCR came from a man in his late teens or twenties in good health. Sample: memory CD8+ T cells sorted from blood. Subset noted: CD45RO+ cells pooled with CCR7-negative TemRA cells. The rearrangement links TRBV27 to TRBJ1-2, with D maybe TRBD1 (5 bases). DNA of the CDR3: TGTGCCAGCAGCTCAGGGAACTATGGCTACACCTTC. Translated: CASSSGNYGYTF.